This T cell receptor beta chain was observed in a study of T cell responses to AZD1222 COVID-19 vaccine. Data came from immunoSEQ multiplex PCR; TCRdb stores just in-frame clones and leaves some out. The sample lists 150,000 to 200,000 clones, approximately 93% occurring once. V lost 3 bases and J lost 0; bases outside the gene matches: 9. The CDR3 is 17 amino acids. Germline V gives CDR1 WNHNN, CDR2 SYGVQD (reference sequence). The sequence was collected from an adult in good health. The sample consisted of peripheral blood, taken on day 0 of AZD1222 vaccination. The J gene is TRBJ2-5, the V gene TRBV10-1; 8 bases map to TRBD2. The CDR3 bases are TGCGCCAGCAGTGACCCGGGTAGCGGGGACTACCAAGAGACCCAGTACTTC. As protein: CASSDPGSGDYQETQYF.